One and the same sample provided the 16 T cell receptor beta chains below, sequenced in a study of OX40 agonist ivuxolimab in advanced cancers. Profiling relied on immunoSEQ multiplex PCR, and the TCRdb table lists in-frame clones only, not all of them. The table includes 50,000 or so clones, 80% to 90% detected once. The source was CD4+ or CD8+ T cells sorted from blood, collected in a trial of the OX40 agonist ivuxolimab. The source is an adult with an advanced solid tumor such as melanoma, head and neck, liver or kidney cancer.

The chain has TRBV21-1 and TRBJ2-5; TRBD2, the D gene given by the table, was not confirmed from the DNA. TRBV21-1 is a documented pseudogene. This CDR3 region has 16 residues. This CDR3 reads CASSLQRAEYQETQYF. CDR3 nucleotide sequence: TGTGCCAGCAGCCTCCAGAGGGCAGAGTACCAAGAGACCCAGTACTTC.

A few counts support this clone. V and J are TRBV6-6 and TRBJ1-5; weak D call: TRBD1 (5 bases). Germline V gene lookup returns CDR1 MNHNY and CDR2 SVGAGI (reference sequence). The CDR3 spans 15 residues. V lost 5 bases and J lost 4, with 15 bases in between. The CDR3 region is CASSPPTDRNQPQHF. The DNA of the CDR3 is TGTGCCAGCAGTCCTCCGACAGATCGAAATCAGCCCCAGCATTTT.

This sequence joins TRBV10-3 and TRBJ2-3; 16 nucleotides line up with TRBD2. CDR3 length: 18 amino acids. Germline CDR1 ENHRY, CDR2 SYGVKD. V shed 0 bases, J shed 6 bases, and the junction held 6 bases outside the gene matches. The CDR3 loop reads CAISESGTSGRESDTQYF. The CDR3 region has the DNA TGTGCCATCAGTGAGTCAGGGACTAGCGGGAGGGAGTCCGATACGCAGTATTTT.

The chain is built from TRBV5-6 and TRBJ2-7; 14 nucleotides line up with TRBD2. With V trimmed by 2 bases and J by 2 bases, 6 bases remained unmatched. The CDR3 is 17 residues long. Germline values: CDR1 SGHDT, CDR2 YYEEEE. The CDR3 sequence: CASSFLETSGRAYEQYF. Here the CDR3 DNA reads TGTGCCAGCAGCTTTCTAGAGACTAGCGGGAGGGCCTACGAGCAGTACTTC.

The chain has TRBV30 and TRBJ2-7, with 7 bases fitting TRBD2. Germline CDR1 reads GTSNPN; CDR2 reads SVGIG (reference sequence). CDR3 length equals 14 residues. V shed 8 bases and J 3 bases; nucleotides not matched to a gene: 13. CDR3 nucleotides: TGTGCCGGAGGGGACTACCGGAACGTCTACGAGCAGTACTTC. Amino acids: CAGGDYRNVYEQYF.

The chain couples TRBV10-2 to TRBJ1-5; 8 bases fit TRBD1. The CDR3 runs to 15 residues. J was trimmed by 5 bases and V by 4 bases; bases with no gene match: 7. In germline, CDR1 is WSHSY, CDR2 SAAADI. The CDR3 region is CASSGETGADQPQHF. In DNA form, the CDR3 reads TGCGCCAGCAGTGGGGAGACAGGGGCCGATCAGCCCCAGCATTTT.

The genes are TRBV7-3 and TRBJ2-7; D is perhaps TRBD1 (5 bases). The germline V and J ends were trimmed by 2 bases and 5 bases, with 10 bases remaining between them. This CDR3 has 13 residues. Germline V lookup: CDR1 SGHTA, CDR2 FQGTGA. CDR3: CASSLGQGNEQYF. CDR3 sequence (DNA): TGTGCCAGCAGCTTAGGGCAGGGTAACGAGCAGTACTTC.

J is TRBJ2-5 and V is TRBV5-8; D is perhaps TRBD2 (6 bases). Trimming cost V 0 bases and J 5 bases, with 20 bases left between them. Germline CDR1 and CDR2: SGHTS and YDEGEE. The CDR3 is 17 amino acids. CDR3 in amino acids: CASSLEGWLGGMETQYF. The CDR3 DNA reads TGTGCCAGCAGCTTGGAAGGCTGGTTAGGAGGGATGGAGACCCAGTACTTC.

The genes are TRBV15 and TRBJ1-3; tentatively, D is TRBD1 (6 bases). This CDR3 region has 16 residues. Germline V lookup: CDR1 LNHNV, CDR2 YYDKDF (reference sequence). V was trimmed by 1 base and J by 0 bases, leaving 10 bases between them. The CDR3 region is CATSRVVDSSGNTIYF. DNA for the CDR3: TGTGCCACCAGCAGAGTAGTGGACAGCTCTGGAAACACCATATATTTT. Supplemented by reference TRBV15 and TRBJ1-3, the full variable domain reads DAMVIQNPRYQVTQFGKPVTLSCSQTLNHNVMYWYQQKSSQAPKLLFHYYDKDFNNEADTPDNFQSRRPNTSFCFLDIRSPGLGDTAMYLCATSRVVDSSGNTIYFGEGSWLTVV.

DNA for the CDR3: TGCGCCAGCAGCCAATTTAGCGGAGGCTCCTACAATGAGCAGTTCTTC. It specifies CASSQFSGGSYNEQFF. This sequence joins TRBV4-1 and TRBJ2-1, with D maybe TRBD2 (6 bases). The germline V gene encodes CDR1 MGHRA and CDR2 YSYEKL. This CDR3 has 16 residues. Trimming took off 2 bases at V and 0 bases at J, with 11 bases between the two ends.

The rearrangement joins TRBV9 to TRBJ2-1; D may be TRBD2 (5 bases). Germline CDR1 SGDLS, CDR2 YYNGEE. The CDR3 runs to 13 residues. The ends were cut back, 2 bases at V and 9 bases at J, with 12 bases in the middle. The CDR3 nucleotides read TGTGCCAGCAGCGTCGGGATGCTGGGTGAGCAGTTCTTC. It encodes CASSVGMLGEQFF. The full variable domain, with the rest looked up from reference TRBV9 and TRBJ2-1, is DSGVTQTPKHLITATGQRVTLRCSPRSGDLSVYWYQQSLDQGLQFLIQYYNGEERAKGNILERFSAQQFPDLHSELNLSSLELGDSALYFCASSVGMLGEQFFGPGTRLTVL.

The genes are TRBV5-4 and TRBJ2-1; D unclear. The V gene's germline CDR1 is SGHNT and CDR2 YYREEE (reference sequence). This CDR3 region has 16 residues. V lost 4 bases and J 5 bases, leaving 19 bases between the germline ends. CDR3 protein: CASSLTTHATNNEQFF. The DNA of the CDR3 is TGTGCCAGCAGCCTTACCACCCATGCGACCAACAATGAGCAGTTCTTC.

The chain joins TRBV2 to TRBJ2-5, with TRBD2 identical over 10 bases. Trimming at V came to 6 bases and at J to 5 bases, leaving 9 bases not matched to a gene. This CDR3 has 15 amino acids. Germline V gene data show CDR1 as SNHLY and CDR2 as FYNNEI. The CDR3 DNA sequence: TGTGCCAGCAGCAATAGCGGGAGGAAAAGGGAGACCCAGTACTTC. This codes for CASSNSGRKRETQYF.

The chain carries TRBV29-1 and TRBJ2-5, with TRBD2 identical over 7 bases. The CDR3 is 15 residues long. V lost 7 bases and J lost 0; bases outside the gene matches: 11. Germline CDR1 is SQVTM and CDR2 is ANQGSEA. In nucleotides, the CDR3 is TGCAGCGCCCTTCGACTAGCAGAGTACCAAGAGACCCAGTACTTC. Its protein product is CSALRLAEYQETQYF.

V and J are TRBV30 and TRBJ1-1; 7 bases are shared with TRBD1. This CDR3 is 14 amino acids long. CDR1 GTSNPN and CDR2 SVGIG come from the germline V gene (reference sequence). V shed 0 bases and J 5 bases; nucleotides not matched to a gene: 6. Written as DNA, the CDR3 is TGTGCCTGGAGTGTGGGGCAGGGGGAGACTGAAGCTTTCTTT. Protein: CAWSVGQGETEAFF.

The chain uses TRBV4-3 and TRBJ2-5; D unresolved. V gave up 3 bases and J gave up 1 base, with 9 bases separating them. The CDR3 contains 14 residues. In germline, CDR1 is LGHNA, CDR2 YSLEER. The CDR3: CASSHQHSQETQYF. DNA of the CDR3: TGCGCCAGCAGCCACCAGCACAGCCAAGAGACCCAGTACTTC.